This T cell receptor (beta chain) was identified in a study of CD8+CD57+ T cells in acquired aplastic anemia. Note on this clonotype: The conserved closing phenylalanine or tryptophan is absent in this CDR3, likely reflecting a read error. It is unclear where the CDR3 begins or ends on the DNA, so no DNA is shown, and the CDR3 is as TCRdb lists it.

The germline V gene has CDR1 SEHNR and CDR2 FQNEAQ (reference sequence). The CDR3 region is 14 residues in length, termini included. Researchers used genomic DNA as the template to profile TCR beta VDJ and CDR3. TCRdb re-derived calls from the reads in MiXCR, one entry per CDR3 protein. The data show 400,000 to 450,000 distinct CDR3 sequences, about two thirds seen once. The V gene is TRBV7-9, the J gene TRBJ1-1. This sequence originates from a human donor in good health, serving as a control. Material: sorted CD4+, CD8+, or CD8+CD57+ T cells (not recorded which) from PBMCs. The chain's CDR3 is CASSWAGYCEQYFL.